The rows below give T cell receptor beta chains drawn from one sample of a study of T cells expressing NK-cell markers. Reanalyzing the 5' RACE reads, TCRdb keeps one entry per CDR3 protein, without DNA. This sample lists 400,000 or so distinct CDR3 sequences; its ten largest clones have roughly 10%. The specimen was blood T cells: a sorted CD56 or NKG2C T cell subset, CD4+ or CD8+ T cells, or bulk PBMC T cells (not recorded which). These receptors were obtained from a woman aged 45-60 years in good health. Both conserved end residues are part of each CDR3.

17,TRBV15,TRBJ2-1,CATSRAGVDSSYNEQFF
14,TRBV20-1,TRBJ2-7,CSGDPGQGIHEQYF
15,TRBV27,TRBJ2-1,CASRPSGITYNEQFF
15,TRBV11-2,TRBJ1-2,CASSRLGGGIYGYTF
15,TRBV12-3/TRBV12-4,TRBJ2-3,CASSLGAGAGDTQYF
16,TRBV12-3/TRBV12-4,TRBJ2-3,CASTPSLSGGSDTQYF
13,TRBV5-1,TRBJ2-7,CASHKAGSYEQYF
13,TRBV14,TRBJ2-1,CASSQALHNEQFF
15,TRBV4-1,TRBJ1-5,CASSQLINSNQPQHF
17,TRBV5-1,TRBJ2-7,CASSLSTRGGRSYEQYF
13,TRBV20-1,TRBJ1-4,CSARDTAYEKLFF
16,TRBV2,TRBJ2-1,CASSERKAGSYNEQFF
13,TRBV10-3,TRBJ2-3,CAITQGASDTQYF
16,TRBV24-1,TRBJ2-1,CATSDPGLAEANEQFF
15,TRBV5-1,TRBJ2-1,CASSPLGGTYNEQFF
14,TRBV6-2/TRBV6-3,TRBJ2-1,CASSLGGLGNEQFF
15,TRBV16,TRBJ1-2,CASSQSADTLYGYTF
14,TRBV20-1,TRBJ2-3,CSAPTPGGTDTQYF
16,TRBV9,TRBJ2-4,CASSVGRGGVPNIQYF
13,TRBV2,TRBJ2-5,CASSSRTGETQYF
16,TRBV18,TRBJ2-1,CASSPSLAGALYEQFF
13,TRBV5-5,TRBJ2-2,CASSFHFSGELFF
13,TRBV27,TRBJ2-2,CASSDWGTGELFF
14,TRBV6-6,TRBJ2-1,CASRGTNPYNEQFF
12,TRBV18,TRBJ1-1,CASSPNGREAFF
13,TRBV29-1,TRBJ2-2,CSVLQGATGELFF
19,TRBV12-5,TRBJ2-1,CASGTGPEVGRETMNEQFF
17,TRBV7-9,TRBJ2-3,CASSPRVWIVSTDTQYF
13,TRBV12-3/TRBV12-4,TRBJ2-7,CASSLAGVYEQYF
13,TRBV7-9,TRBJ2-1,CASKSGGGNEQFF
14,TRBV7-6,TRBJ2-5,CASSDQNQQETQYF
16,TRBV29-1,TRBJ2-3,CSVAGDRATLTDTQYF
15,TRBV5-4,TRBJ2-1,CASSSTGLAGNEQFF
17,TRBV10-3,TRBJ1-5,CAISEFPKTGGTQPQHF
14,TRBV5-6,TRBJ2-3,CASSLQGATDTQYF
17,TRBV11-2,TRBJ2-1,CASSFSTSAGSYNEQFF
15,TRBV20-1,TRBJ2-7,CSAISYRGRPVEQYF
15,TRBV9,TRBJ2-3,CASSVEGAPTDTQYF
13,TRBV27,TRBJ2-7,CASSSHGANEQYF
20,TRBV15,TRBJ2-2,CATSRDLAPGLAGVTGELFF
12,TRBV3-1,TRBJ1-1,CASSQFNAEAFF
13,TRBV5-1,TRBJ2-4,CASSRIAENIQYF
15,TRBV6-2/TRBV6-3,TRBJ2-3,CASSSRLHITDTQYF
15,TRBV30,TRBJ1-1,CAWNIGRTWGTEAFF
19,TRBV20-1,TRBJ2-3,CSASPGEATSGRSPDTQYF
19,TRBV6-5,TRBJ2-2,CASSYSRTSGRARAGELFF
17,TRBV12-3/TRBV12-4,TRBJ1-5,CASSLVLGRYSNQPQHF
17,TRBV7-6,TRBJ2-1,CASSRTSGRPPYNEQFF
16,TRBV7-8,TRBJ2-5,CASSLILGGEQETQYF
13,TRBV29-1,TRBJ1-5,CSVAKDLNQPQHF